This T cell receptor (beta chain) is drawn from a study of shared clonotypes between healthy human individuals. Regarding the study as a whole: In having few donors, the study represented limited genetic and exposure-history diversity. Donor clonotype sharing was expected to depend on sequencing depth.

Clones were read by immunoSEQ multiplex PCR, and TCRdb kept only the in-frame ones, dropping some. The sample records 450,000 to 650,000 clones, around 81% being singletons. Unsorted samples relied on some 90 million PBMCs, which served as the source of genomic DNA. To note about this clone: Its cognate antigen is unknown.

The CDR3 is made up of 15 amino acids. Trimming cost V 4 bases and J 2 bases, with 13 bases left between them. Per the germline V gene, CDR1 is SGHRS and CDR2 is YFSETQ. This chain connects TRBV5-1 to TRBJ2-1; D possibly matches TRBD1 or TRBD2 (5 bases each). This sequence originates from a woman between 40 and 55 years old in good health. Some clones in this sample may be carry-over from other donors' samples. Sequencing used PBMCs. The CDR3 here is CASSTGTVAYNEQFF. CDR3 DNA: TGCGCCAGCAGCACCGGGACGGTAGCCTACAATGAGCAGTTCTTC.